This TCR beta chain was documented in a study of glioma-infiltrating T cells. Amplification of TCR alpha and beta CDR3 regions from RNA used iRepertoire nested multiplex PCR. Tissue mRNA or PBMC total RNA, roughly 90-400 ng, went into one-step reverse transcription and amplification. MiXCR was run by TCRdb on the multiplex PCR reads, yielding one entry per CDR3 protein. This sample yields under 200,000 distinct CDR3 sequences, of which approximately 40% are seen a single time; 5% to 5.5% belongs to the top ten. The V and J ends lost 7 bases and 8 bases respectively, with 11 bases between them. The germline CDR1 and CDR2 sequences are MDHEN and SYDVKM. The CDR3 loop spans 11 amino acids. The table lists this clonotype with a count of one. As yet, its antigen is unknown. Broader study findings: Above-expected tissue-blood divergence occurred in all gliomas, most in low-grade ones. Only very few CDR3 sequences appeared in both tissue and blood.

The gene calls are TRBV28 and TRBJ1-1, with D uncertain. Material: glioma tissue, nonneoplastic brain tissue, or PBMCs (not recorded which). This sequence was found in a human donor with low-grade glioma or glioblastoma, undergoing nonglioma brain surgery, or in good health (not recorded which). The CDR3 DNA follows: TGTGCCAGCATTTCACTGATCGAAGCTTTCTTT. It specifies CASISLIEAFF.